The 29 T cell receptor beta chains below come from one sample, sequenced in a study of blood T cell repertoires in COVID-19. The repertoire was sequenced with immunoSEQ multiplex PCR; TCRdb's copy has only in-frame clones and lacks some. The table records 290,000 or so clones, about 82% of them present only once. Sequencing was performed on peripheral blood. The receptors here all came from a man aged 50 to 59 with active or convalescent COVID-19.

The gene calls are TRBV3-1 (or the pseudogene TRBV3-2) and TRBJ1-1; D uncertain. V was trimmed by 0 bases and J by 7 bases, leaving 15 bases between them. This CDR3 has 15 residues. Germline V gives CDR1 LGHDT, CDR2 YNNKEL (reference sequence). CDR3 region: CASSQDSSGRGEAFF. CDR3 sequence (DNA): TGTGCCAGCAGCCAAGATAGTTCCGGTCGAGGTGAAGCTTTCTTT.

The chain joins TRBV28 to TRBJ1-2; tentatively, D is TRBD1 (6 bases). The germline V and J ends were trimmed by 6 bases and 7 bases, with 18 bases remaining between them. The germline V gene encodes CDR1 MDHEN and CDR2 SYDVKM. The CDR3 spans 14 residues. This CDR3 is CASSPPGQLFGYTF. CDR3 DNA sequence: TGTGCCAGCAGCCCCCCGGGACAACTCTTTGGCTACACCTTC.

The V and J genes are TRBV7-9 and TRBJ1-4; D possibly corresponds to TRBD1 (6 bases). The CDR3 length is 16 residues. Trimming left V 5 bases short and J 5 bases short, with 18 bases between. Germline V gene sequence: CDR1 SEHNR, CDR2 FQNEAQ (reference sequence). CDR3 bases: TGTGCCAGCAGCCTAGGACAGTTATACCGAAATGAAAAACTGTTTTTT. Amino acid sequence: CASSLGQLYRNEKLFF. Looking up the rest from reference TRBV7-9 and TRBJ1-4 gives the full variable domain: DTGVSQNPRHKITKRGQNVTFRCDPISEHNRLYWYRQTLGQGPEFLTYFQNEAQLEKSRLLSDRFSAERPKGSFSTLEIQRTEQGDSAMYLCASSLGQLYRNEKLFFGSGTQLSVL.

This clone is a singleton in its sample. V is TRBV18 and J is TRBJ1-3; D possibly corresponds to TRBD1 (5 bases). CDR1 is KGHSH, CDR2 LQKENI, per germline. The CDR3 runs 14 residues. V was trimmed by 4 bases and J by 2 bases, leaving 9 bases between them. DNA of the CDR3: TGTGCCAGCTCACGGGGCAGCCCTGGAAACACCATATATTTT. Its translation is CASSRGSPGNTIYF.

The chain uses TRBV20-1 and TRBJ2-7; D is possibly TRBD2 (6 bases). Germline CDR1 reads DFQATT; CDR2 reads SNEGSKA (reference sequence). This CDR3 contains 14 residues. V lost 3 bases to trimming and J lost 2 bases, with 14 bases between them. The CDR3 sequence: CSASYGSGTYEQYF. CDR3 in DNA: TGCAGTGCTAGTTACGGTAGCGGCACCTACGAGCAGTACTTC.

This clone has a single count. This chain links TRBV2 with TRBJ1-3; 9 nucleotides match TRBD1. Germline CDR1 is SNHLY and CDR2 is FYNNEI. CDR3 size: 15 residues. The J segment lost 2 bases and the V segment lost 8 bases, leaving 7 bases of the junction unmatched. In nucleotides, the CDR3 is TGTGCCAGCCGTTCGGGGACAGGGACTGGAAACACCATATATTTT. It encodes CASRSGTGTGNTIYF.

This clone was seen only once. This chain uses TRBV12-1 with TRBJ2-1; the table's D call of TRBD2 was not tested on the DNA. TRBV12-1 is designated a pseudogene. The length of the CDR3 is 19 residues. The CDR3 nucleotides read TGTGCCAGCAGCTTTTTTATCCCCCCACCGGGAGTGTTCTACAATGAGCAGTTCTTC. Translation: CASSFFIPPPGVFYNEQFF.

The chain uses TRBV12-3 or TRBV12-4 and TRBJ2-7, with no clear D. The V end was cut by 6 bases, the J end by 4 bases, with 10 bases between. This CDR3 region has 12 residues. The CDR3 DNA sequence: TGTGCCAGCAGCCAAAGACTTTACGAGCAGTACTTC. Translating gives CASSQRLYEQYF.

The CDR3 DNA is TGTGCCAGCAGTGGCCGCGCAGGGGAAGAGACCCAGTACTTC. This encodes CASSGRAGEETQYF. The chain carries TRBV7-9 and TRBJ2-5; D possibly corresponds to TRBD1 (6 bases). V lost 6 bases, J lost 3 bases, and 14 bases lay in between. The CDR3 totals 14 residues. CDR1 is SEHNR, CDR2 FQNEAQ, per germline (reference sequence).

The chain links TRBV3-1 (or the pseudogene TRBV3-2) to TRBJ2-1; 12 positions match TRBD2. CDR3 length equals 19 residues. V lost 0 bases, J lost 2 bases, and 8 bases stayed unmatched. CDR1 and CDR2 (germline): LGHDT, YNNKEL (reference sequence). The CDR3 is CASSQDWPSGRAPYNEQFF. CDR3 coding DNA: TGTGCCAGCAGCCAAGATTGGCCTAGCGGGAGGGCCCCCTACAATGAGCAGTTCTTC.

V and J are TRBV9 and TRBJ1-5; no clear D gene. The V gene's germline CDR1 is SGDLS and CDR2 YYNGEE. This CDR3 has 14 residues. Trimming shortened V by 2 bases and J by 4 bases, and 10 bases separated the two germline ends. The CDR3 region is CASSVAIPNQPQHF. The CDR3 DNA reads as TGTGCCAGCAGCGTGGCCATACCTAATCAGCCCCAGCATTTT.

This chain uses TRBV19 with TRBJ1-2; 9 bases map to TRBD1. V shed 6 bases, J shed 8 bases, and the junction held 7 bases outside the gene matches. CDR3 length: 13 residues. The germline gives CDR1 LNHDA, CDR2 SQIVND (reference sequence). This CDR3 reads CASSRDRGGGYTF. CDR3 coding DNA: TGTGCCAGTAGCCGCGACAGGGGGGGAGGCTACACCTTC.

CDR3 residues: CASRHQRAGINNEQFF. The DNA for the CDR3 is TGTGCCAGCAGGCATCAACGGGCAGGGATAAACAATGAGCAGTTCTTC. The V call is TRBV7-8, the J call TRBJ2-1, with a possible D match to TRBD1 (5 bases). V was clipped by 6 bases and J by 5 bases, with 20 bases between them. CDR1 and CDR2 from the germline V gene are SGHVS and FQNEAQ. The CDR3 is 16 amino acids.

This sequence joins TRBV9 and TRBJ1-3; tentative D call: TRBD1 (6 bases). V was pared by 0 bases and J by 4 bases, with 11 bases between. Germline V gives CDR1 SGDLS, CDR2 YYNGEE. This CDR3 comprises 15 residues. CDR3 amino acids: CASSVDTGIGNTIYF. Written as DNA, the CDR3 is TGTGCCAGCAGCGTAGATACAGGGATCGGAAACACCATATATTTT.

V gene TRBV5-1 combines with J gene TRBJ1-1; maybe TRBD1 (5 bases). The CDR3 is 14 residues long. Between the trimmed V and J ends, which lost 4 bases and 1 base, there was a span of 11 bases. Looked up from germline, CDR1 is SGHRS and CDR2 is YFSETQ. The CDR3 DNA reads TGCGCCAGCAGCCGCGGGGGAGGGAACACTGAAGCTTTCTTT. Translation gives CASSRGGGNTEAFF.

This sequence joins TRBV28 and TRBJ1-1, with D tentatively TRBD1 (5 bases). This CDR3 spans 12 amino acids. V was shortened by 10 bases and J by 2 bases, with 11 bases between the two germline ends. Germline CDR1 and CDR2: MDHEN and SYDVKM. CDR3 amino acids: CATEQVNTEAFF. The CDR3 DNA reads TGTGCCACCGAACAGGTAAACACTGAAGCTTTCTTT. The full variable domain, completed using reference TRBV28 and TRBJ1-1, is DVKVTQSSRYLVKRTGEKVFLECVQDMDHENMFWYRQDPGLGLRLIYFSYDVKMKEKGDIPEGYSVSREKKERFSLILESASTNQTSMYLCATEQVNTEAFFGQGTRLTVV.

The J gene is TRBJ2-1, the V gene TRBV6-5, with TRBD2 matching over 12 bases. CDR1 MNHEY and CDR2 SVGAGI come from the germline V gene. CDR3 length equals 14 residues. The J segment lost 9 bases and the V segment lost 5 bases, leaving 5 bases of the junction unmatched. CDR3 DNA: TGTGCCAGCAGTCGGACTAGCGGGAAGGTTGAGCAGTTCTTC. Translated: CASSRTSGKVEQFF.

The chain is built from TRBV5-8 and TRBJ1-1, with D perhaps TRBD1 (5 bases). The CDR3 is 15 amino acids. CDR1 and CDR2 (germline): SGHTS, YDEGEE. The V and J ends lost 2 bases and 5 bases respectively, with 16 bases between them. The CDR3 spells CASSFLWRGRTEAFF. In DNA form, the CDR3 reads TGTGCCAGCAGCTTCCTATGGCGGGGCCGAACTGAAGCTTTCTTT. The variable domain in full, with the rest retrieved from reference TRBV5-8 and TRBJ1-1, is EAGVTQSPTHLIKTRGQQATLRCSPISGHTSVYWYQQALGLGLQFLLWYDEGEERNRGNFPPRFSGRQFPNYSSELNVNALELEDSALYLCASSFLWRGRTEAFFGQGTRLTVV.

The sample holds many counts of this clone. The chain has TRBV4-3 and TRBJ2-2; no clear D. Germline lookup yields CDR1 LGHNA and CDR2 YSLEER. CDR3 length: 14 residues. V gave up 2 bases and J gave up 1 base, with 5 bases separating them. CDR3 sequence (DNA): TGCGCCAGCAGCCAAATATTGAACACCGGGGAGCTGTTTTTT. Protein sequence: CASSQILNTGELFF.

The chain uses TRBV7-3 and TRBJ1-1; TRBD1 aligns across 7 bases. The germline CDR1 and CDR2 sequences are SGHTA and FQGTGA. This CDR3 region has 14 residues. The J segment lost 0 bases and the V segment lost 4 bases, leaving 2 bases of the junction unmatched. The CDR3 loop reads CASSSQGLNTEAFF. Here the CDR3 DNA reads TGTGCCAGCAGCTCACAGGGGCTGAACACTGAAGCTTTCTTT.

This chain's CDR3 is CATRGGPGGYTF. The CDR3 coding sequence is TGTGCCACCCGGGGTGGGCCGGGAGGCTACACCTTC. The rearrangement uses TRBV6-6 and TRBJ1-2; D ambiguous. Germline V gene data show CDR1 as MNHNY and CDR2 as SVGAGI (reference sequence). CDR3 size: 12 residues. V gave up 10 bases and J gave up 8 bases, with 17 bases separating them.

The rearrangement uses TRBV27 and TRBJ2-5, with D tentatively TRBD2 (7 bases). CDR3 length equals 14 residues. CDR1 and CDR2 (germline): MNHEY, SMNVEV (reference sequence). Trimming left V 4 bases short and J 7 bases short, with 16 bases between. CDR3 in amino acids: CASSSRGASRTQYF. The CDR3 region has the DNA TGTGCCAGCAGTTCCCGGGGGGCCTCGAGGACCCAGTACTTC.

The genes are TRBV6-4 and TRBJ1-2, with TRBD1 matching 7 bases. With V trimmed by 7 bases and J by 4 bases, 18 bases remained unmatched. CDR3 length: 17 residues. In germline, CDR1 is MRHNA, CDR2 SNTAGT. The CDR3 nucleotides are TGTGCCAGCAACGTCAGGACAGGCGTAGTTTATAGCTATGGCTACACCTTC. It yields the protein CASNVRTGVVYSYGYTF.

The genes are TRBV19 and TRBJ2-6, with D possibly being TRBD2 (5 bases). The CDR3 consists of 17 residues. Trimming took 5 bases from V and 4 from J, leaving 18 bases between them. The germline gives CDR1 LNHDA, CDR2 SQIVND (reference sequence). The CDR3 DNA follows: TGTGCCAGTAGTGCAGAACGTCGGGGAGCCGGGGCCAACGTCCTGACTTTC. Residues: CASSAERRGAGANVLTF.

This chain connects TRBV6-5 to TRBJ2-2; possible D gene TRBD1, 5 bases. Germline V gene lookup returns CDR1 MNHEY and CDR2 SVGAGI. The length of the CDR3 is 15 residues. Trimming left V 5 bases short and J 4 bases short, with 14 bases between. DNA of the CDR3: TGTGCCAGCAGTCTCGGATCAAGGGGCACCGGGGAGCTGTTTTTT. It codes for CASSLGSRGTGELFF.

This sequence joins TRBV27 and TRBJ2-1; possibly TRBD2 for D (6 bases). Between the trimmed V and J ends, which lost 6 bases and 3 bases, there was a span of 18 bases. Per the germline V gene, CDR1 is MNHEY and CDR2 is SMNVEV (reference sequence). The CDR3 is made up of 16 amino acids. CDR3 DNA sequence: TGTGCCAGCAGGGGGACCCGCGGGAAGAGCTACAATGAGCAGTTCTTC. It translates to CASRGTRGKSYNEQFF.

The sample holds one count of this clone. The chain employs TRBV18 and TRBJ1-1; D is perhaps TRBD1 (6 bases). The CDR3 has 13 amino acids. Germline V CDR1 and CDR2: KGHSH, LQKENI. Trimming shortened V by 4 bases and J by 3 bases, and 9 bases separated the two germline ends. CDR3 sequence reads: CASSLHRDTEAFF. CDR3 DNA: TGTGCCAGCTCACTCCACAGGGACACTGAAGCTTTCTTT.

J is TRBJ1-3 and V is TRBV15; the match to TRBD1 covers 7 bases. V trimming: 5 bases; J trimming: 1 base; junction bases outside the gene matches: 17. The CDR3 is made up of 19 amino acids. CDR1 and CDR2 from the germline V gene are LNHNV and YYDKDF (reference sequence). This CDR3 reads CATSSRRQGGVDSGNTIYF. In DNA, the CDR3 is TGTGCCACCAGCTCCCGACGACAGGGCGGGGTGGATTCTGGAAACACCATATATTTT.

Only one count was recorded for this clone. The chain carries TRBV9 and TRBJ2-7; D gene uncertain. The germline CDR1 and CDR2 sequences are SGDLS and YYNGEE. V dropped 3 bases and J dropped 2 bases, with 15 bases sitting between them. This CDR3 region has 15 residues. The CDR3 loop is CASSARAALTYEQYF. The CDR3 DNA sequence: TGTGCCAGCAGCGCGCGAGCAGCGCTAACCTACGAGCAGTACTTC.